The T cell receptor beta chain described here comes from a study of tumour-infiltrating T cells in Burkitt lymphoma. Trimming cost V 3 bases and J 4 bases, with 13 bases left between them. There are 16 residues in the CDR3. Germline lookup yields CDR1 LNHDA and CDR2 SQIVND (reference sequence). Generated by immunoSEQ multiplex PCR, the TCRdb table keeps only in-frame clones and is missing some. This table holds 3,800 or so clones, 13% to 15% found once. The sequencing input was tumor tissue. The V gene is TRBV19, the J gene TRBJ2-6; no firm D call. The clonotype was recovered from a human donor with Burkitt lymphoma. The CDR3 here is CASSMGTVAGANVLTF. The CDR3 coding sequence is TGTGCCAGTAGTATGGGAACGGTGGCAGGGGCCAACGTCCTGACTTTC.